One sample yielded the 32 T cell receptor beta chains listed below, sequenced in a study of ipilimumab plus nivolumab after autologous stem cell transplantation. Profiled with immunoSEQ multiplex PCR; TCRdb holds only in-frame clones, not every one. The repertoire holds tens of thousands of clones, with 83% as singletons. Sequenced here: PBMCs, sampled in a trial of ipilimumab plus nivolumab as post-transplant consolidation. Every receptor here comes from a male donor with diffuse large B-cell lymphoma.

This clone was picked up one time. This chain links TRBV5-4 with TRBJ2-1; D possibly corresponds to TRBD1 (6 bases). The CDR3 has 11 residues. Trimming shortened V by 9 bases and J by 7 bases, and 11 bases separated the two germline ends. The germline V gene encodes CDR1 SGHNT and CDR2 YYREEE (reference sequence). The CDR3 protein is CAILRGNEQFF. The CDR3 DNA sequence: TGTGCCATTCTTAGGGGGAATGAGCAGTTCTTC.

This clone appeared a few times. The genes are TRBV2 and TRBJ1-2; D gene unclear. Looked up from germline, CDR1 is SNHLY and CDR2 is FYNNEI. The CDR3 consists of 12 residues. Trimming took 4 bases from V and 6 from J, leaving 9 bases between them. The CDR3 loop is CASSVVADGYTF. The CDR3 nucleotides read TGTGCCAGCAGTGTGGTTGCAGATGGCTACACCTTC.

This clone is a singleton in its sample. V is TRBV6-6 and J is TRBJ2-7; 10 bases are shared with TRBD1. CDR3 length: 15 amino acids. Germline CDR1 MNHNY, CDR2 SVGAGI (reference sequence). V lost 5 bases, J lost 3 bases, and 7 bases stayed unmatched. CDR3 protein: CASSGTGVGYYEQYF. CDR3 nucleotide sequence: TGTGCCAGCAGTGGGACAGGGGTAGGGTACTACGAGCAGTACTTC.

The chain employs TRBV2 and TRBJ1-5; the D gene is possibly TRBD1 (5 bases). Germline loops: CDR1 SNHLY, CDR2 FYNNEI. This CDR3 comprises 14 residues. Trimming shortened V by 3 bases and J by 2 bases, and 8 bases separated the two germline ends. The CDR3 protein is CASSELRGNQPQHF. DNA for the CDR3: TGTGCCAGCAGTGAGCTCAGGGGCAATCAGCCCCAGCATTTT.

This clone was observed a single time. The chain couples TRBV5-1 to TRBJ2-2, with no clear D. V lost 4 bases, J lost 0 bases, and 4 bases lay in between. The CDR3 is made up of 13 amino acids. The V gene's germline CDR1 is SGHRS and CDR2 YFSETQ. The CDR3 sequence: CASSASNTGELFF. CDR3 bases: TGCGCCAGCAGCGCCTCGAACACCGGGGAGCTGTTTTTT.

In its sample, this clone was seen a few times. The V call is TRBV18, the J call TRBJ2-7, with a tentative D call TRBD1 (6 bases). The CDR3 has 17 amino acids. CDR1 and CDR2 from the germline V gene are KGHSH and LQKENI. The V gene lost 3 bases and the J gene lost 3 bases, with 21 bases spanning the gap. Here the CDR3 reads CASSPSHPLGAVYEQYF. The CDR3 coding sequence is TGTGCCAGCTCACCCAGCCATCCGCTGGGGGCGGTCTACGAGCAGTACTTC.

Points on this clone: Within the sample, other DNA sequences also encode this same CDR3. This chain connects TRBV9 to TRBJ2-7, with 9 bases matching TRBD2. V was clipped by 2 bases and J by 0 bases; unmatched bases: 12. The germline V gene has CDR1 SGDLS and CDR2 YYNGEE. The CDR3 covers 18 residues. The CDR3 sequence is CASSVGGSGGPSSYEQYF. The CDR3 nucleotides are TGTGCCAGCAGCGTCGGGGGGAGCGGGGGGCCTAGCTCCTACGAGCAGTACTTC.

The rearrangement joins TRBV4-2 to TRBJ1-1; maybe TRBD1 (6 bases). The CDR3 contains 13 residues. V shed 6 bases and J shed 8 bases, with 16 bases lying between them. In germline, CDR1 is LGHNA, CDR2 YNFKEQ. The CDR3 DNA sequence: TGTGCCAGCAGGCCCGTGGGGGCGAGGGAAGCTTTCTTT. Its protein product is CASRPVGAREAFF.

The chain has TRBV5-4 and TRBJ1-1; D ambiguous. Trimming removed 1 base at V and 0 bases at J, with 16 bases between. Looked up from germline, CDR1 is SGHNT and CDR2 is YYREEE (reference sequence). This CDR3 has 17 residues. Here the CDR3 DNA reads TGTGCCAGCAGCTTGAATGGGTTGAGTAACTTGAACACTGAAGCTTTCTTT. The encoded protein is CASSLNGLSNLNTEAFF.

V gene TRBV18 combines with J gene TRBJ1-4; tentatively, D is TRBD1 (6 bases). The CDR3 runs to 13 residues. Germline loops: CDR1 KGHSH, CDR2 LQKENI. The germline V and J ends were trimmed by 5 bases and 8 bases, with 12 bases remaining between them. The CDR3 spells CASSTGLGEKLFF. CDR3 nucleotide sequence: TGTGCCAGCTCAACAGGGTTGGGGGAAAAACTGTTTTTT.

The CDR3 is CASSPPWGGSYGYTF. CDR3 coding DNA: TGTGCCAGTAGTCCCCCCTGGGGGGGGAGCTATGGCTACACCTTC. The J gene is TRBJ1-2, the V gene TRBV19, with TRBD1 as a possible D gene (5 bases). The CDR3 runs to 15 residues. CDR1 and CDR2 (germline): LNHDA, SQIVND (reference sequence). The V end was cut by 5 bases, the J end by 4 bases, with 17 bases between.

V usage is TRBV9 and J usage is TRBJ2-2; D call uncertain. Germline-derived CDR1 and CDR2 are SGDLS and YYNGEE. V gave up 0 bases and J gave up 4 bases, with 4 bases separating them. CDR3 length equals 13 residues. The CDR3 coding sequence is TGTGCCAGCAGCGTAGCTAGCACCGGGGAGCTGTTTTTT. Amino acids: CASSVASTGELFF.

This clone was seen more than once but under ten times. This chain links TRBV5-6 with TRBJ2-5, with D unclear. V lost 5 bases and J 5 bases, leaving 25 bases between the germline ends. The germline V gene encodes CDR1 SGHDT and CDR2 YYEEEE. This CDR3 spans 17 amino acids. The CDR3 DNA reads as TGTGCCAGCAGTCCGAGGTGGGCACCAACTAAATGGGAGACCCAGTACTTC. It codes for CASSPRWAPTKWETQYF.

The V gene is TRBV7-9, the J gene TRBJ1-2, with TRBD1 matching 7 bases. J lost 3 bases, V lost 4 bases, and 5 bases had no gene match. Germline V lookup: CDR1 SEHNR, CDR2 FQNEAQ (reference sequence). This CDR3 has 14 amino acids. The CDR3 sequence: CASSSRDSDYGYTF. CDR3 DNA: TGTGCCAGCAGCTCCCGGGACAGTGACTATGGCTACACCTTC. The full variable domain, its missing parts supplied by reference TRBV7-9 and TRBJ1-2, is DTGVSQNPRHKITKRGQNVTFRCDPISEHNRLYWYRQTLGQGPEFLTYFQNEAQLEKSRLLSDRFSAERPKGSFSTLEIQRTEQGDSAMYLCASSSRDSDYGYTFGSGTRLTVV.

CDR3 DNA: TGTGCCAGCAGCGTAGGGGACAGGGTATTCACTGAAGCTTTCTTT. It is translated as CASSVGDRVFTEAFF. The gene calls are TRBV9 and TRBJ1-1, with 9 bases identical to TRBD1. V lost 0 bases and J lost 4; bases outside the gene matches: 4. Per germline, CDR1 SGDLS and CDR2 YYNGEE. This CDR3 contains 15 residues. The complete variable domain, with remaining parts taken from reference TRBV9 and TRBJ1-1, reads DSGVTQTPKHLITATGQRVTLRCSPRSGDLSVYWYQQSLDQGLQFLIQYYNGEERAKGNILERFSAQQFPDLHSELNLSSLELGDSALYFCASSVGDRVFTEAFFGQGTRLTVV.

CDR3 DNA: TGTGCCAGCTTATCTTCTTCTTATACAGATACGCAGTATTTT. It translates to CASLSSSYTDTQYF. V and J are TRBV18 and TRBJ2-3; no clear D gene. CDR3 length: 14 residues. From germline, CDR1 is KGHSH and CDR2 LQKENI. V was clipped by 7 bases and J by 3 bases, with 14 bases between them.

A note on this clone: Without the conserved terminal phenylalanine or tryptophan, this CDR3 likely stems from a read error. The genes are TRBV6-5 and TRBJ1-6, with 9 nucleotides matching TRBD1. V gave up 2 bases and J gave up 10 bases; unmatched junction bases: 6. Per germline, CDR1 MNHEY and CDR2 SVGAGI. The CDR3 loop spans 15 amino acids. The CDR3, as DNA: TGTGCCAGCAGTTACGGGGACAGGGAAGGCTCACCCCTCCACCTT. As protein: CASSYGDREGSPLHL.

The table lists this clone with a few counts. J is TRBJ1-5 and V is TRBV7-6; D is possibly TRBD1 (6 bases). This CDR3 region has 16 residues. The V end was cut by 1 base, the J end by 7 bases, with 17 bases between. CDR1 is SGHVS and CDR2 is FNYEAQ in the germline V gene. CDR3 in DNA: TGTGCCAGCAGCTTAGGGGGGCGAGGTTCACGACAGCCCCAGCATTTT. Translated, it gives CASSLGGRGSRQPQHF.

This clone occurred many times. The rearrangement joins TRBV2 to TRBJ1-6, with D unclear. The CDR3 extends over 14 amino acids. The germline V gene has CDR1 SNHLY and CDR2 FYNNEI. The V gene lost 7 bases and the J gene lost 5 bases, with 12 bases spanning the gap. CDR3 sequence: CASNGWFDNSPLHF. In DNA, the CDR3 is TGTGCCAGCAACGGCTGGTTCGATAATTCACCCCTCCACTTT.

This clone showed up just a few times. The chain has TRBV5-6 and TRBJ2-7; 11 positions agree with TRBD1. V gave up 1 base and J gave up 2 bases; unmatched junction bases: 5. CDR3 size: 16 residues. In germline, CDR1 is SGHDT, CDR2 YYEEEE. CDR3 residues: CASSLWGTGGAYEQYF. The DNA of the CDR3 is TGTGCCAGCAGCTTGTGGGGGACAGGGGGGGCCTACGAGCAGTACTTC.

CDR3 nucleotide sequence: TGTGCCAGCAGTGATGACAGGGTGGGCAATGAGCAGTTCTTC. It specifies CASSDDRVGNEQFF. J is TRBJ2-1 and V is TRBV2; 7 nucleotides agree with TRBD1. The CDR3 runs 14 residues. Germline lookup yields CDR1 SNHLY and CDR2 FYNNEI. V dropped 3 bases and J dropped 6; count of bases not matched to a gene: 5.

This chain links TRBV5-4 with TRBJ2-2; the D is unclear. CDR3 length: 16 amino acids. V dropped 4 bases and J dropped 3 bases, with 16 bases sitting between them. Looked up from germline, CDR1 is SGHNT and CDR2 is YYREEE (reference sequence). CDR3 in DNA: TGTGCCAGCAGCGACTGGCGCAGCAGAGACACCGGGGAGCTGTTTTTT. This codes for CASSDWRSRDTGELFF.

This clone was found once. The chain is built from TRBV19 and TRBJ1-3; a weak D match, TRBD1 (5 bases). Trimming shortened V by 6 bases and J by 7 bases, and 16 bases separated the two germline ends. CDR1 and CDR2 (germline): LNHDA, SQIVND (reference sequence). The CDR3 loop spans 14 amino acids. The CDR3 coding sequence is TGTGCCAGTAGATGGACGGGGGGATTTAACACCATATATTTT. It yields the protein CASRWTGGFNTIYF.

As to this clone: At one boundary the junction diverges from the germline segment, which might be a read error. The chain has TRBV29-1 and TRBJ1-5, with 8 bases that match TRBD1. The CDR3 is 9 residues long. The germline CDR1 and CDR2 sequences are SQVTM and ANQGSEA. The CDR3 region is CSVARTGYF. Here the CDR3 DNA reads TGCAGCGTTGCCCGGACAGGGTATTTT.

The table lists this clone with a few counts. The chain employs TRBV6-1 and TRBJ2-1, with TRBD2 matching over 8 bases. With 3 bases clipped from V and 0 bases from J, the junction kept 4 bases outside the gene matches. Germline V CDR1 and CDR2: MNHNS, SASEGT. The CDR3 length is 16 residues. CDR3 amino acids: CASSDLGTSSYNEQFF. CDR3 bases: TGTGCCAGCAGTGATTTAGGGACTAGCTCCTACAATGAGCAGTTCTTC.

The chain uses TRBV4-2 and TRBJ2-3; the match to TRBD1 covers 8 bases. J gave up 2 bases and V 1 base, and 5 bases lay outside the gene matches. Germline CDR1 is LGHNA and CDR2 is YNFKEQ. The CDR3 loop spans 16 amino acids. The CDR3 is CASSQGQGTATDTQYF. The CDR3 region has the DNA TGTGCCAGCAGCCAAGGACAGGGGACGGCCACAGATACGCAGTATTTT.

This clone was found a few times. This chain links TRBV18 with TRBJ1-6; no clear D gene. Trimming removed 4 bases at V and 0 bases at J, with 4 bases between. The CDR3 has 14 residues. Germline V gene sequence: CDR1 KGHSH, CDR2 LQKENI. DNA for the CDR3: TGTGCCAGCTCACAGAGCTCCTATAATTCACCCCTCCACTTT. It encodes CASSQSSYNSPLHF. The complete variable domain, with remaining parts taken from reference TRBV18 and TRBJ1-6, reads NAGVMQNPRHLVRRRGQEARLRCSPMKGHSHVYWYRQLPEEGLKFMVYLQKENIIDESGMPKERFSAEFPKEGPSILRIQQVVRGDSAAYFCASSQSSYNSPLHFGNGTRLTVT.

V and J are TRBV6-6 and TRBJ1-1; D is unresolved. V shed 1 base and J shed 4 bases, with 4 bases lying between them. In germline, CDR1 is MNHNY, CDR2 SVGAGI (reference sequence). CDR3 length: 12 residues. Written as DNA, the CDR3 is TGTGCCAGCAGTTACTACCCCACTGAAGCTTTCTTT. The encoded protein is CASSYYPTEAFF.

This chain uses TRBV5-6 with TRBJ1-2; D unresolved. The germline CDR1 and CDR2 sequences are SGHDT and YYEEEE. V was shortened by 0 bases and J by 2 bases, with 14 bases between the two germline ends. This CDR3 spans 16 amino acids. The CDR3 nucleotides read TGTGCCAGCAGCTTGGGGCTTAATTACCACAACTATGGCTACACCTTC. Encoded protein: CASSLGLNYHNYGYTF.

The CDR3 spells CASSFSGTKYTEAFF. In DNA form, the CDR3 reads TGTGCCAGCAGTTTTAGCGGGACGAAGTACACTGAAGCTTTCTTT. The genes are TRBV28 and TRBJ1-1; D possibly corresponds to TRBD1 (5 bases). This CDR3 comprises 15 residues. From germline, CDR1 is MDHEN and CDR2 SYDVKM. V lost 3 bases and J 3 bases, leaving 14 bases between the germline ends. Together with reference TRBV28 and TRBJ1-1, the CDR3 gives the full variable domain: DVKVTQSSRYLVKRTGEKVFLECVQDMDHENMFWYRQDPGLGLRLIYFSYDVKMKEKGDIPEGYSVSREKKERFSLILESASTNQTSMYLCASSFSGTKYTEAFFGQGTRLTVV.

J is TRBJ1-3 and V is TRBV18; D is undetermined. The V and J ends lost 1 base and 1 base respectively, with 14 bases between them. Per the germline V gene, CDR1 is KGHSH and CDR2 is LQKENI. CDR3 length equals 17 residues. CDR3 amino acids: CASSPLQQIRSGNTIYF. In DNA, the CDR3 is TGTGCCAGCTCACCACTTCAACAGATCAGATCTGGAAACACCATATATTTT.

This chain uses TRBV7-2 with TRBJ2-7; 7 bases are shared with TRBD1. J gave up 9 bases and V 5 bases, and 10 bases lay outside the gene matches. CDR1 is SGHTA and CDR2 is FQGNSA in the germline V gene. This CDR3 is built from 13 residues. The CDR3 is CASSPRQGGGQYF. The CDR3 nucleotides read TGTGCCAGCAGCCCTCGACAGGGCGGCGGGCAGTACTTC.